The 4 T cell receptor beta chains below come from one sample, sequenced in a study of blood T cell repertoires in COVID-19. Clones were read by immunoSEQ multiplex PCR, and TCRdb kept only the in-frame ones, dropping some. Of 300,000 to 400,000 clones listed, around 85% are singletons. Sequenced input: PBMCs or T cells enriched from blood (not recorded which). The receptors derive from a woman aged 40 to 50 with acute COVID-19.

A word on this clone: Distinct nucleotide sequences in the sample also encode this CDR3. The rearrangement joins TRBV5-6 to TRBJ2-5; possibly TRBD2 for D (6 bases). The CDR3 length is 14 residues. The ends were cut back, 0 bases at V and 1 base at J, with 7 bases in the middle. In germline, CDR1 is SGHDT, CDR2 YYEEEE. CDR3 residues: CASSLVSGQETQYF. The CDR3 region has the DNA TGTGCCAGCAGCTTGGTTAGCGGCCAAGAGACCCAGTACTTC.

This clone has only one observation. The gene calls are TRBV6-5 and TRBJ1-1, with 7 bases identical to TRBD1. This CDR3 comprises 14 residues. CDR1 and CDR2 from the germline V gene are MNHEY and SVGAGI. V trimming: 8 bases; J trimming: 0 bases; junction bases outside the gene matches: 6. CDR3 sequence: CASGRGVMNTEAFF. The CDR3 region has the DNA TGTGCCAGCGGCAGGGGGGTTATGAACACTGAAGCTTTCTTT.

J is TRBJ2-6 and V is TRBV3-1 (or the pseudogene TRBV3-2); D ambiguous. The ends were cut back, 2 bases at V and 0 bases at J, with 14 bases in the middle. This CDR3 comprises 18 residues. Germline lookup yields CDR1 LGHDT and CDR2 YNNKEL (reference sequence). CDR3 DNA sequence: TGTGCCAGCAGCCAATCTCAGAAAGATCTCTCTGGGGCCAACGTCCTGACTTTC. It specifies CASSQSQKDLSGANVLTF.

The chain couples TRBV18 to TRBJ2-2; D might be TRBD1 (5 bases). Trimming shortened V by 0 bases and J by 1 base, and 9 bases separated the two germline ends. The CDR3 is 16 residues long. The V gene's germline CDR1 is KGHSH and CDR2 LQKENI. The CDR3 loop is CASSPPGRENTGELFF. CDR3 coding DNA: TGTGCCAGCTCACCACCGGGCAGGGAGAACACCGGGGAGCTGTTTTTT.